This T cell receptor (beta chain) was sequenced during a study of blood T cell repertoires in COVID-19. The germline V gene has CDR1 SEHNR and CDR2 FQNEAQ (reference sequence). The V and J ends lost 0 bases and 3 bases respectively, with 5 bases between them. This CDR3 region has 14 residues. Generated by immunoSEQ multiplex PCR, the TCRdb table keeps only in-frame clones and is missing some. The data contain over 150,000 clones, around 82% of them singletons. The genes are TRBV7-9 and TRBJ1-4; D uncertain. This receptor was obtained from a man aged 55 to 70 with COVID-19, enrolled during active disease. Sequenced material: peripheral blood. The CDR3 sequence is CASSLAGSNEKLFF. CDR3 bases: TGTGCCAGCAGCTTAGCGGGCTCTAATGAAAAACTGTTTTTT. The whole variable domain, filled in from reference TRBV7-9 and TRBJ1-4, reads DTGVSQNPRHKITKRGQNVTFRCDPISEHNRLYWYRQTLGQGPEFLTYFQNEAQLEKSRLLSDRFSAERPKGSFSTLEIQRTEQGDSAMYLCASSLAGSNEKLFFGSGTQLSVL.